This TCR beta chain was recovered during a study of blood T cells in healthy people across ages. Using a J-beta primer mix together with a sample-barcoded 5' primer, a second PCR was run for about 6 to 12 cycles. MiXCR, run by TCRdb on the 5' RACE reads, gives a single entry per CDR3 protein. The table shows roughly 1,500,000 distinct CDR3 sequences, with 30% to 35% occurring only once. V shed 5 bases, J shed 3 bases, and the junction held 7 bases outside the gene matches. This CDR3 spans 15 amino acids. CDR1 SNHLY and CDR2 FYNNEI come from the germline V gene. The sample was blood. This chain uses TRBV2 with TRBJ2-3; TRBD1 agrees at 8 bases. The source is a woman in her thirties in good health. CDR3 DNA: TGTGCCAGCAGTATCTGGACAGGGACAACAGATACGCAGTATTTT. It is translated as CASSIWTGTTDTQYF.